This T cell receptor beta chain stems from a study of OX40 agonist ivuxolimab in advanced cancers. Broadly, across the study: The costimulatory receptor OX40 (CD134) was targeted by ivuxolimab, a fully human IgG2 agonistic monoclonal antibody. Intravenous ivuxolimab was administered to patients every 2 weeks at six dose levels: 0.01, 0.1, 0.3, 1.5, 3 and 10 mg/kg. Of the roughly 52 dose-escalation patients, hepatocellular carcinoma was present in about 20, melanoma in around 15, renal cell carcinoma in 9 and head and neck cancer in 9. The dose-escalation cohort was roughly 87% male with a mean age of around 64 years, ranging from 23 to 79. Prior anti-PD-1, anti-PD-L1 or anti-CTLA-4 therapy was permitted, and checkpoint inhibitors had been received by approximately 39% of dose-escalation patients. Three dose-escalation patients achieved partial responses, one with hepatocellular carcinoma and two with cutaneous melanoma. Peripheral TCRbeta sequencing was intended to test whether TCR sequence diversity was altered and clonal T-cell expansion was caused by ivuxolimab. The paper covers the monotherapy dose-escalation part of the phase I ivuxolimab trial, which included N of about 56 patients.

Patients with autoimmune disease history or receiving systemic immunosuppression were excluded from the trial. In every dose cohort, peripheral blood was drawn for TCR sequencing at baseline, cycle 4 day 1, and cycle 7 day 1. The samples were taken from a phase I, first-in-human, multicenter, open-label dose-escalation trial of ivuxolimab. Adults with locally advanced or metastatic melanoma, renal cell, hepatocellular, or head and neck squamous cell carcinoma were enrolled in the trial. Before TCR sequencing, CD4+ T cells and CD8+ T cells from peripheral blood were sorted into separate populations. To sequence the TCRbeta CDR3 region, genomic DNA was isolated from the sorted cells. The immunoSEQ Assay was used for sequencing of TCRbeta CDR3 regions. TCRdb retrieved this table from immuneACCESS and kept in-frame rearrangements only. Not all clones are present; in checked studies, unresolved V genes account for under half, and no reason is known for the remainder. A total of about 62,000 clones appear in this sample, approximately 85% of them only once. Of the sample, roughly a tenth falls within the top ten clones.

The paper's findings and limits, for the study overall: On average, CD8+ T cells showed more expanded clones than CD4+ T cells after ivuxolimab. The antigen specificity of the clonally expanded peripheral T cells was not determined. At doses of 0.1 to 3.0 mg/kg, clonal expansion of both CD4+ and CD8+ T cells in blood was seen between baseline and week 6. In partial responders in the 0.1-3.0 mg/kg groups, normalized peripheral clonal expansion was found to be among the lowest, especially among CD8+ T cells. Low levels of normalized T-cell clonal expansion were also shown by some nonresponding patients.

Points on this clone: It lacks a known antigen. No base quality information exists; no much larger clone differs at one position.

The CDR3 starts with the cysteine, ends with the phenylalanine, and has 15 residues. Of the read, only the CDR3 DNA is kept; its 45 bases are in frame from base 1. The germline V gene specifies SGHVS as CDR1 and FNYEAQ as CDR2. V is reduced by 4 bases and J by 7 bases, leaving a spacing of 17 bases between them. This sample comprised CD4+ or CD8+ T cells sorted from blood, obtained in a trial of the OX40 agonist ivuxolimab. The receptor was isolated from an adult with an advanced solid tumor such as melanoma, head and neck, liver or kidney cancer. The V gene is TRBV7-6 and the J gene is TRBJ2-1; no D gene is confidently identified. The DNA sequence is TGTGCCAGCAGCTCCCCTTATTTGGACGTGAATGAGCAGTTCTTC. This gives the protein CASSSPYLDVNEQFF. With the rest looked up from the reference TRBV7-6 and TRBJ2-1 genes rather than sequenced, the full variable domain is GAGVSQSPRYKVTKRGQDVALRCDPISGHVSLYWYRQALGQGPEFLTYFNYEAQQDKSGLPNDRFSAERPEGSISTLTIQRTEQRDSAMYRCASSSPYLDVNEQFFGPGTRLTVL.